A selection of T cell receptor beta chains follows, all from one sample in a study of T-cell memory formation after mild COVID-19. MiXCR was run by TCRdb on the 5' RACE reads, yielding one entry per CDR3 protein. Among about 360,000 distinct CDR3 sequences listed, around an eighth were seen once. Sequenced input: PBMCs or a T cell subset sorted from them (not recorded which). All receptors come from a man between 18 and 29 years old who had mild COVID-19 (a few samples of this study predate the infection). Cell type and time point are not known. Both conserved end residues are part of each CDR3. The D gene is left open where the match is weak. Only some rows state a clone size, as once, few, many or a class for expanded clones.

d_gene: -; j_gene: TRBJ2-7; v_gene: TRBV5-6; abundance: many; CDR3aa: CASSLQYMGEQYF; CDR3nt: TGTGCCAGCAGCTTGCAGTACATGGGCGAGCAGTACTTC
d_gene: TRBD2; j_gene: TRBJ2-4; v_gene: TRBV7-2; abundance: -; CDR3aa: CASSGRPQRGARGEQNIQYF; CDR3nt: TGTGCCAGCAGCGGGCGCCCCCAGCGGGGGGCCCGTGGTGAACAAAACATTCAGTACTTC
d_gene: TRBD2; j_gene: TRBJ2-3; v_gene: TRBV18; abundance: few; CDR3aa: CASSPVRGVTDTQYF; CDR3nt: TGTGCCAGCTCACCAGTCCGGGGGGTCACAGATACGCAGTATTTT
d_gene: -; j_gene: TRBJ2-7; v_gene: TRBV12-3/TRBV12-4; abundance: many; CDR3aa: CASSPRGTSYEQYF; CDR3nt: TGTGCCAGCAGTCCCAGGGGTACCTCCTACGAGCAGTACTTC
d_gene: -; j_gene: TRBJ2-2; v_gene: TRBV3-1; abundance: many; CDR3aa: CASSQVLVGPNTGELFF; CDR3nt: TGTGCCAGCAGCCAAGTATTGGTCGGGCCAAACACCGGGGAGCTGTTTTTT
d_gene: -; j_gene: TRBJ2-1; v_gene: TRBV11-2; abundance: few; CDR3aa: CASSLIGLSSYNEQFF; CDR3nt: TGTGCCAGCAGCTTAATCGGACTGAGCTCCTACAATGAGCAGTTCTTC
d_gene: -; j_gene: TRBJ1-3; v_gene: TRBV4-3; abundance: -; CDR3aa: CASSQELSSGNTIYF; CDR3nt: TGCGCCAGCAGCCAAGAACTCAGCTCTGGAAACACCATATATTTT
d_gene: -; j_gene: TRBJ1-2; v_gene: TRBV5-1; abundance: few; CDR3aa: CASGEGGYGYTF; CDR3nt: TGCGCCAGCGGGGAAGGCGGCTATGGCTACACCTTC
d_gene: -; j_gene: TRBJ1-6; v_gene: TRBV5-6; abundance: -; CDR3aa: CASSFAVWNSPLHF; CDR3nt: TGTGCCAGCAGCTTCGCGGTTTGGAATTCACCCCTCCACTTT
d_gene: -; j_gene: TRBJ1-5; v_gene: TRBV28; abundance: few; CDR3aa: CASSHPPQPQHF; CDR3nt: TGTGCCAGCAGTCATCCCCCCCAGCCCCAGCATTTT
d_gene: -; j_gene: TRBJ2-1; v_gene: TRBV5-1; abundance: -; CDR3aa: CSYNEQFF; CDR3nt: TGCTCCTACAATGAGCAGTTCTTC
d_gene: -; j_gene: TRBJ1-1; v_gene: TRBV19; abundance: -; CDR3aa: CASRPGEAQNTEAFF; CDR3nt: TGTGCCAGTCGACCTGGGGAGGCCCAGAACACTGAAGCTTTCTTT
d_gene: -; j_gene: TRBJ2-2; v_gene: TRBV5-1; abundance: few; CDR3aa: CASSRLGQHTGELFF; CDR3nt: TGCGCCAGCAGTCGACTGGGGCAACATACCGGGGAGCTGTTTTTT
d_gene: -; j_gene: TRBJ2-4; v_gene: TRBV7-9; abundance: many; CDR3aa: CASSLDGLIQYF; CDR3nt: TGTGCCAGCAGCTTAGACGGGCTCATTCAGTACTTC
d_gene: TRBD2; j_gene: TRBJ2-1; v_gene: TRBV13; abundance: few; CDR3aa: CASSPPASGVYNEQFF; CDR3nt: TGTGCCAGCAGCCCACCCGCTAGCGGGGTCTACAATGAGCAGTTCTTC
d_gene: -; j_gene: TRBJ1-1; v_gene: TRBV9; abundance: few; CDR3aa: CASSPPKGRIAEAFF; CDR3nt: TGTGCCAGCAGCCCCCCGAAGGGTCGTATCGCTGAAGCTTTCTTT
d_gene: TRBD2; j_gene: TRBJ2-3; v_gene: TRBV6-5; abundance: -; CDR3aa: CASSYSRGSGGAEDTQYF; CDR3nt: TGTGCCAGCAGTTACTCGAGAGGAAGCGGGGGGGCCGAGGATACGCAGTATTTT
d_gene: -; j_gene: TRBJ2-3; v_gene: TRBV20-1; abundance: -; CDR3aa: CSASPPGQTVTQYF; CDR3nt: TGCAGTGCTAGCCCCCCAGGGCAGACGGTTACGCAGTATTTT
d_gene: TRBD2; j_gene: TRBJ2-1; v_gene: TRBV3-1; abundance: -; CDR3aa: CASSRASGYNEQFF; CDR3nt: TGTGCCAGCAGCCGGGCTAGCGGATACAATGAGCAGTTCTTC
d_gene: TRBD1; j_gene: TRBJ2-5; v_gene: TRBV7-8; abundance: few; CDR3aa: CASRSGTGLQETQYF; CDR3nt: TGTGCCAGCAGGTCCGGGACAGGGCTTCAAGAGACCCAGTACTTC
d_gene: -; j_gene: TRBJ2-1; v_gene: TRBV29-1; abundance: -; CDR3aa: CSGRTADANEQFF; CDR3nt: TGCAGCGGGAGAACGGCCGACGCCAATGAGCAGTTCTTC
d_gene: TRBD1; j_gene: TRBJ1-2; v_gene: TRBV7-6; abundance: few; CDR3aa: CASSQTGVHGYTF; CDR3nt: TGTGCCAGCAGCCAGACAGGGGTCCATGGCTACACCTTC
d_gene: TRBD2; j_gene: TRBJ2-3; v_gene: TRBV19; abundance: few; CDR3aa: CASSGLASAEDTQYF; CDR3nt: TGTGCCAGTAGTGGACTAGCGTCCGCCGAAGATACGCAGTATTTT
d_gene: TRBD1; j_gene: TRBJ1-3; v_gene: TRBV7-9; abundance: -; CDR3aa: CASSGAGTGSHTIYF; CDR3nt: TGTGCCAGCAGCGGAGCCGGGACAGGGAGTCACACCATATATTTT
d_gene: -; j_gene: TRBJ1-5; v_gene: TRBV6-1; abundance: -; CDR3aa: CATGAGGSLHSNQPQHF; CDR3nt: TGTGCCACTGGGGCGGGGGGCTCCTTACATAGCAATCAGCCCCAGCATTTT
d_gene: -; j_gene: TRBJ2-1; v_gene: TRBV5-6; abundance: few; CDR3aa: CASSLELGVDEQFF; CDR3nt: TGTGCCAGCAGCTTGGAACTGGGGGTCGATGAGCAGTTCTTC
d_gene: TRBD1; j_gene: TRBJ2-7; v_gene: TRBV3-1; abundance: many; CDR3aa: CASSQPGQGYEQYF; CDR3nt: TGTGCCAGCAGCCAACCGGGACAGGGCTACGAGCAGTACTTC
d_gene: -; j_gene: TRBJ1-2; v_gene: TRBV6-1; abundance: once; CDR3aa: CASRLQLNYGYTF; CDR3nt: TGTGCCAGCAGATTACAGCTTAACTATGGCTACACCTTC
d_gene: TRBD1; j_gene: TRBJ1-6; v_gene: TRBV7-2; abundance: -; CDR3aa: CASSVEDRGRAPLHF; CDR3nt: TGTGCCAGCAGCGTAGAGGACAGGGGGCGGGCACCCCTCCACTTT
d_gene: -; j_gene: TRBJ2-3; v_gene: TRBV24-1; abundance: -; CDR3aa: CATSPADYTDTQYF; CDR3nt: TGTGCCACCAGTCCAGCCGATTACACAGATACGCAGTATTTT
d_gene: -; j_gene: TRBJ1-2; v_gene: TRBV3-1; abundance: -; CDR3aa: CASTPAGGTYTYTF; CDR3nt: TGTGCCAGCACCCCTGCCGGGGGGACATATACCTACACCTTC
d_gene: -; j_gene: TRBJ2-1; v_gene: TRBV6-6; abundance: -; CDR3aa: CASSSRAEQFF; CDR3nt: TGTGCCAGCAGTTCTCGGGCTGAGCAGTTCTTC
d_gene: TRBD1; j_gene: TRBJ1-2; v_gene: TRBV20-1; abundance: -; CDR3aa: CSARPGQGAYGYTF; CDR3nt: TGCAGTGCTAGACCAGGACAGGGGGCGTATGGCTACACCTTC